This T cell receptor (beta chain) comes out of a study of cytomegalovirus exposure and HLA in healthy donors. A note on this clone: The antigen is not known. A junction end diverges from the germline sequence, so it may reflect a read error.

Use of 60 Vbeta and 13 Jbeta primers characterized the PCR. The method was immunoSEQ multiplex PCR; TCRdb's version includes in-frame clones alone and lacks a portion of them. This sample's table has about 67,000 clones. Study-level results: CMV antigen specificity was confirmed in vitro for a few CMV-associated chains. A later analysis found TCR association rates differed by HLA locus, highest for DRB1 and lowest for HLA-C.

The germline V gene has CDR1 SQVTM and CDR2 ANQGSEA. CDR3 size: 12 residues. Specimen: PBMCs. This receptor was taken from a man between 25 and 39 years old in good health and CMV-seropositive. This chain links TRBV29-1 with TRBJ2-3; 10 bases are shared with TRBD1. Here the CDR3 reads CSVGQGGDKQYF. The CDR3 DNA follows: TGCAGCGTAGGACAGGGGGGAGATAAGCAGTATTTT.